What follows are 23 T cell receptor beta chains derived from one specimen sequenced in a study of blood T cell repertoires in COVID-19. TCRdb keeps only in-frame clones here, not all; method: immunoSEQ multiplex PCR. The repertoire includes about 140,000 clones, more than 75% of them detected once, and roughly 9.7% sits in the top ten. The source material was peripheral blood. Receptor source: a man aged 55 to 70 who had recovered from COVID-19.

The table lists this clone with many counts. The chain joins TRBV4-2 to TRBJ2-3; D may be TRBD2 (5 bases). The CDR3 loop spans 15 amino acids. The V gene's germline CDR1 is LGHNA and CDR2 YNFKEQ. Trimming pared 4 bases from V and 2 bases from J, leaving 13 bases between. The CDR3 spells CASSLREQFTDTQYF. CDR3 nucleotide sequence: TGTGCCAGCAGCCTCCGGGAACAGTTCACAGATACGCAGTATTTT.

This clone was detected once. The rearrangement uses TRBV11-2 and TRBJ2-3, with TRBD1 matching over 7 bases. Germline V lookup: CDR1 SGHAT, CDR2 FQNNGV. Unmatched junction bases numbered 10, after V lost 6 bases and J lost 1 base. The length of the CDR3 is 16 residues. CDR3 loop: CASRPPPGTGTDTQYF. CDR3 in DNA: TGTGCCAGCAGACCTCCTCCCGGGACAGGCACAGATACGCAGTATTTT.

The rearrangement uses TRBV9 and TRBJ2-2; the D gene is possibly TRBD2 (5 bases). Per germline, CDR1 SGDLS and CDR2 YYNGEE. V shed 1 base and J shed 0 bases, with 13 bases lying between them. CDR3 size: 17 residues. The CDR3 DNA reads as TGTGCCAGCAGCGTAACTATGAGGGCGTCGAACACCGGGGAGCTGTTTTTT. The encoded protein is CASSVTMRASNTGELFF. The full variable domain, completed using reference TRBV9 and TRBJ2-2, is DSGVTQTPKHLITATGQRVTLRCSPRSGDLSVYWYQQSLDQGLQFLIQYYNGEERAKGNILERFSAQQFPDLHSELNLSSLELGDSALYFCASSVTMRASNTGELFFGEGSRLTVL.

This rearrangement joins TRBV19 to TRBJ2-5; D unclear. This CDR3 contains 13 residues. V dropped 7 bases and J dropped 3 bases, with 12 bases sitting between them. Germline CDR1 LNHDA, CDR2 SQIVND (reference sequence). DNA of the CDR3: TGTGCCAGTACTACTTCCCCTGAAGAGACCCAGTACTTC. Amino acid sequence: CASTTSPEETQYF.

The chain recombines TRBV6-5 with TRBJ1-1, with TRBD1 matching 9 bases. Germline V gene data show CDR1 as MNHEY and CDR2 as SVGAGI. The V gene end was trimmed by 6 bases and the J gene end by 0 bases; junction bases not matched to a gene: 5. The CDR3 covers 15 residues. CDR3 coding DNA: TGTGCCAGCAGCTTTGGACAGGGGTTGAACACTGAAGCTTTCTTT. It translates to CASSFGQGLNTEAFF.

The chain employs TRBV6-5 and TRBJ1-2; D perhaps matches TRBD1 (6 bases). Per the germline V gene, CDR1 is MNHEY and CDR2 is SVGAGI. This CDR3 is built from 12 residues. Trimming left V 11 bases short and J 3 bases short, with 13 bases between. For the CDR3, the DNA is TGTGCCTCCAGGGGAGGGGACTATGGCTACACCTTC. Translation: CASRGGDYGYTF.

The V and J genes are TRBV3-1 (or the pseudogene TRBV3-2) and TRBJ1-6, with unresolved D. CDR1 and CDR2 (germline): LGHDT, YNNKEL (reference sequence). The germline V and J ends were trimmed by 0 bases and 9 bases, with 12 bases remaining between them. This CDR3 contains 15 residues. The CDR3 nucleotides read TGTGCCAGCAGCCAAGATGAAGGGAGAGCTTCACCCCTCCACTTT. Amino acid sequence: CASSQDEGRASPLHF.

The genes are TRBV19 and TRBJ2-4; D is undetermined. There are 16 residues in the CDR3. V was trimmed by 0 bases and J by 1 base, leaving 10 bases between them. Germline V lookup: CDR1 LNHDA, CDR2 SQIVND (reference sequence). Here the CDR3 DNA reads TGTGCCAGTAGTATAGAGAAGCCGAGGGCCAAAAACATTCAGTACTTC. Encoded protein: CASSIEKPRAKNIQYF.

This clone was found once. This chain uses TRBV5-6 with TRBJ2-1, with 8 bases lining up with TRBD1. From germline, CDR1 is SGHDT and CDR2 YYEEEE. The CDR3 has 16 amino acids. Trimming at V came to 4 bases and at J to 0 bases, leaving 6 bases not matched to a gene. The CDR3 DNA reads as TGTGCCAGCAGCGGACAGGGACCTAGCTCCTACAATGAGCAGTTCTTC. The encoded protein is CASSGQGPSSYNEQFF.

This chain uses TRBV7-2 with TRBJ1-1; 7 bases align to TRBD1. This CDR3 comprises 16 residues. Germline V gene data show CDR1 as SGHTA and CDR2 as FQGNSA. After removal of 1 base from V and 4 bases from J, the junction contained 9 bases not matched to a gene. The CDR3: CASSLEAPSGGTEAFF. As DNA, the CDR3 is TGTGCCAGCAGCTTAGAGGCCCCCTCAGGGGGCACTGAAGCTTTCTTT.

This chain connects TRBV19 to TRBJ1-2, with TRBD1 matching over 7 bases. V was pared by 7 bases and J by 4 bases, with 9 bases of the junction left unmatched. Germline V lookup: CDR1 LNHDA, CDR2 SQIVND (reference sequence). CDR3 size: 14 residues. Here the CDR3 reads CASTDSGQLYGYTF. Here the CDR3 DNA reads TGTGCCAGTACTGACTCGGGACAGCTCTATGGCTACACCTTC.

This chain links TRBV5-4 with TRBJ2-1, with 7 bases identical to TRBD2. The CDR3 is 17 amino acids. Trimming removed 0 bases from V and 3 bases from J; junction bases left unmatched: 9. The germline V gene has CDR1 SGHNT and CDR2 YYREEE (reference sequence). This chain's CDR3 is CASSLAYSSGIYNEQFF. As DNA, the CDR3 is TGTGCCAGCAGCTTGGCCTATTCTAGCGGAATCTACAATGAGCAGTTCTTC.

The gene calls are TRBV4-1 and TRBJ2-4, with D possibly being TRBD2 (6 bases). Germline V CDR1 and CDR2: MGHRA, YSYEKL. CDR3 size: 16 residues. Trimming pared 1 base from V and 3 bases from J, leaving 13 bases between. As DNA, the CDR3 is TGCGCCAGCAGCCAAGCGGGGGTTACTAACAAAAACATTCAGTACTTC. Its protein is CASSQAGVTNKNIQYF.

V and J are TRBV21-1 and TRBJ2-5; the table's D call, TRBD2, has no DNA check behind it. TRBV21-1 is deemed a pseudogene. CDR3 length: 18 amino acids. The CDR3 here is CASSKGSGGAGEIEAQYF. CDR3 coding DNA: TGTGCCAGCAGCAAAGGAAGCGGGGGGGCCGGCGAGATAGAGGCCCAGTACTTC.

Regarding this clone: The junction differs from germline at one of its ends, possibly a read error. The V and J genes are TRBV7-7 and TRBJ2-6; no firm D call. Germline V gene data show CDR1 as SSHAT and CDR2 as FNYEAQ (reference sequence). This CDR3 spans 17 amino acids. The CDR3 spells CASSLARGKGGANVLTF. CDR3 sequence (DNA): TGTGCTAGCAGCTTAGCTCGAGGCAAAGGAGGGGCCAACGTCCTGACTTTC. Together with reference TRBV7-7 and TRBJ2-6, the CDR3 gives the full variable domain: GAGVSQSPRYKVTKRGQDVTLRCDPISSHATLYWYQQALGQGPEFLTYFNYEAQPDKSGLPSDRFSAERPEGSISTLTIQRTEQRDSAMYRCASSLARGKGGANVLTFGAGSRLTVL.

In the case of this clone: Being one base from a much bigger clone, this may be a read error. This CDR3 is also generated by other DNA sequences in the sample. This chain uses TRBV11-2 with TRBJ2-1, with 8 bases fitting TRBD2. The CDR3 is 14 amino acids. Germline CDR1 and CDR2: SGHAT and FQNNGV. The ends lost 3 bases at V and 11 bases at J; junction bases unmatched: 9. CDR3: CASSLRGAGGQQFF. The CDR3, as DNA: TGTGCCAGCAGCTTGAGGGGGGCGGGGGGTCAGCAGTTCTTC. Combining the CDR3 with reference TRBV11-2 and TRBJ2-1 gives the whole variable domain EAGVAQSPRYKIIEKRQSVAFWCNPISGHATLYWYQQILGQGPKLLIQFQNNGVVDDSQLPKDRFSAERLKGVDSTLKIQPAKLEDSAVYLCASSLRGAGGQQFFGPGTRLTVL.

The chain joins TRBV29-1 to TRBJ2-1, with 8 bases aligning to TRBD1. The CDR3 sequence is 13 residues long. Per the germline V gene, CDR1 is SQVTM and CDR2 is ANQGSEA. Trimming took 7 bases from V and 7 from J; bases not matched to a gene: 9. The CDR3 protein is CSAGRGQVNEQFF. CDR3 nucleotides: TGCAGCGCGGGCAGGGGGCAGGTAAATGAGCAGTTCTTC.

This chain uses TRBV12-3 or TRBV12-4 with TRBJ1-2, with D hard to call. This CDR3 has 12 residues. Trimming removed 6 bases from V and 5 bases from J, with 10 bases in between. The CDR3 DNA is TGTGCCAGCAGGGATGACACTTATGGCTACACCTTC. This sequence encodes CASRDDTYGYTF.

This chain joins TRBV29-1 and TRBJ1-2; D is ambiguous. The CDR3 totals 13 residues. V was pared by 4 bases and J by 4 bases, with 13 bases between. Germline CDR1 and CDR2: SQVTM and ANQGSEA. The CDR3 region is CSVVPPGIYGYTF. CDR3 bases: TGCAGCGTTGTTCCCCCCGGGATCTATGGCTACACCTTC.

The V gene is TRBV28, the J gene TRBJ1-5; D is perhaps TRBD1 (6 bases). V shed 3 bases and J shed 9 bases, with 18 bases lying between them. CDR3 length: 15 amino acids. Germline V lookup: CDR1 MDHEN, CDR2 SYDVKM. The CDR3: CASSLTGARLGPQHF. CDR3 nucleotides: TGTGCCAGCAGTTTGACAGGCGCACGATTGGGGCCCCAGCATTTT. Together with reference TRBV28 and TRBJ1-5, the CDR3 gives the full variable domain: DVKVTQSSRYLVKRTGEKVFLECVQDMDHENMFWYRQDPGLGLRLIYFSYDVKMKEKGDIPEGYSVSREKKERFSLILESASTNQTSMYLCASSLTGARLGPQHFGDGTRLSIL.

The CDR3 DNA follows: TGTGCCAGCAGCTATAACCGACAGGGGCGCGGCTATGGCTACACCTTC. Residues: CASSYNRQGRGYGYTF. The chain links TRBV5-4 to TRBJ1-2, with TRBD1 matching 8 bases. The CDR3 has 16 residues. V gave up 3 bases and J gave up 4 bases; unmatched junction bases: 11. The germline gives CDR1 SGHNT, CDR2 YYREEE (reference sequence).

The V and J genes are TRBV5-4 and TRBJ2-1, with D possibly matching TRBD2 (6 bases). Germline V CDR1 and CDR2: SGHNT, YYREEE (reference sequence). V lost 0 bases and J lost 4, with 11 bases in between. The CDR3 loop spans 15 amino acids. CDR3: CASSLEGGSYNEQFF. The CDR3 DNA sequence: TGTGCCAGCAGCTTGGAGGGAGGAAGTTACAATGAGCAGTTCTTC.

V is TRBV7-2 and J is TRBJ1-2, with TRBD1 matching over 7 bases. V was pared by 5 bases and J by 5 bases, with 2 bases of the junction left unmatched. From germline, CDR1 is SGHTA and CDR2 FQGNSA. The CDR3 consists of 12 residues. The CDR3 reads CASSRDSYGYTF. The DNA of the CDR3 is TGTGCCAGCAGCCGGGACAGTTATGGCTACACCTTC.